This TCR beta chain is from a study of cytomegalovirus exposure and HLA in healthy donors. Study-level results: There was a cluster of highly shared sequence variants that was likely a sequencing artifact.

The CDR3 totals 13 residues. V lost 8 bases to trimming and J lost 5 bases, with 13 bases between them. Germline CDR1 LNHDA, CDR2 SQIVND (reference sequence). Researchers ran the PCR with 60 Vbeta and 13 Jbeta primers. Sequencing was performed with immunoSEQ multiplex PCR; in TCRdb, only in-frame clones are kept and a portion is missing. The sample has around 220,000 clones, almost 80% seen once. For this clone: Its antigen is still unknown.

The receptor's source is a young man in good health and CMV-seronegative. J is TRBJ1-5 and V is TRBV19, with a possible D match to TRBD1 (5 bases). The sample taken for sequencing was PBMCs. The chain's CDR3 is CASQRQQYQPQHF. The CDR3 coding sequence is TGTGCCAGTCAGAGACAGCAGTATCAGCCCCAGCATTTT.